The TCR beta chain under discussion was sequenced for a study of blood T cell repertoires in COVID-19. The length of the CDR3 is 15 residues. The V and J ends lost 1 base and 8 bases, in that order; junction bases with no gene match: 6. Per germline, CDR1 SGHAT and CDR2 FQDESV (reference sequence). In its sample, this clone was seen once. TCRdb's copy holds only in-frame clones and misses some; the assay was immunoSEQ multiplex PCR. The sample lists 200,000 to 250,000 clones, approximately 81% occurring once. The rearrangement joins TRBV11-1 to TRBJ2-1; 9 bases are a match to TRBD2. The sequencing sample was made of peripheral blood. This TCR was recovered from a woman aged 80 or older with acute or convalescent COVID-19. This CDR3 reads CASSLGGGAVDEQFF. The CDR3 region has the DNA TGTGCCAGCAGCTTAGGCGGGGGGGCCGTTGATGAGCAGTTCTTC.